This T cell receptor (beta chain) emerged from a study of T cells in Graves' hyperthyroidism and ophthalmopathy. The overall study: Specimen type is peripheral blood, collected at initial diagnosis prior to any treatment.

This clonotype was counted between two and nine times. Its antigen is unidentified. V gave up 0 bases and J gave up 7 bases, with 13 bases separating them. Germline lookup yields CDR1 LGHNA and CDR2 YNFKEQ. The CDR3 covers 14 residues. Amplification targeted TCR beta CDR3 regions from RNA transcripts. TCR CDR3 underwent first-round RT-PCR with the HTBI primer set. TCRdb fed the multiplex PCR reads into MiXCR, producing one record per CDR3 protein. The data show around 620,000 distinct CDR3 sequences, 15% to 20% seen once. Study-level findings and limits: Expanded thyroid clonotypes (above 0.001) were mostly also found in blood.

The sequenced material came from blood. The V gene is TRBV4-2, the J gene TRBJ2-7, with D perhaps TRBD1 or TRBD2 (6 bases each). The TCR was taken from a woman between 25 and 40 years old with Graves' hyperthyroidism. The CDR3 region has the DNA TGTGCCAGCAGCCAAGACCCGGGGGCGGGGGAGCAGTACTTC. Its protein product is CASSQDPGAGEQYF.